What follows is one T cell receptor (beta chain) and its context. Its antigen is unknown. This sample is part of a study of cytomegalovirus exposure and HLA in healthy donors (dated by TCRdb to about 2017). Study-level background: In an earlier analysis of under 600 of the donors, 276 Gb of sequence data and just under 120 million unique TCR beta sequences from about 179 million T cells were reported. High-throughput TCR immunosequencing, statistical association of individual TCRs with disease status, and machine learning were combined to predict cytomegalovirus infection status. The genetic ancestry cluster associated with self-reported Caucasian donors included over 65% of the roughly 360 genotyped donors. An early release that covered approximately 600 HLA-typed donors contained approximately 300 gigabases of sequencing data and 80 million or so unique TCR sequences. Genome-wide SNP genotypes for about 60% of the roughly 700 donors were used in a later genetic analysis, which treated that subset as a discovery cohort. Both class I and class II loci were covered by HLA typing, at four-digit resolution. Every discovery cohort repertoire had been produced on one sequencing platform. The study aimed to test whether cataloging public T cell receptors could reveal signatures of past pathogen exposure. The number of typed donors differed by locus: about 620-630 for A, B, C, DRB1 and DQB1; approximately 530 for DQA1; 600 to 610 for DPA1; and around 470 for DPB1. Alongside the repertoire data, information on donor age, sex, ethnicity and CMV serostatus was compiled. On average, roughly 240,000 unique TCR beta nucleotide sequences were sequenced per donor among several hundred genotyped donors of the cohort, with 15% to 20% of those sequences being non-productive. Rather than drawing on any new phenotypic data, the later analysis identified candidate immune exposures from TCR beta sequences and the way those sequences occurred across donors. In a later analysis, previously published TCR beta repertoires from 550 to 700 donors were re-analyzed and high-resolution HLA genotyping was added so that TCR occurrence patterns could be studied. In addition to the first cohort of roughly 700 subjects, a separate validation cohort of 130 or so different subjects was used. Because of strong linkage in the cohort, roughly five DR-DQ haplotypes were treated as single units for association and clustering. An earlier analysis of several hundred of the donors applied high-throughput TCR beta sequencing to assess whether each TCR beta V gene segment acted as functional or pseudogenic. The T cell repertoires of 550 to 850 subjects were profiled by immunosequencing and related to cytomegalovirus serostatus.

Including cysteine and phenylalanine, the CDR3 has 15 amino acids. CDR3 DNA is the only sequence kept; it has 45 bases, read in frame from the first base. The germline V gene yields MNHNS for CDR1 and SASEGT for CDR2. The cohort comprised some 700 healthy bone marrow donors. All cohort members were sampled while nominally healthy, although unrecorded immune exposures were likely present. The donor was CMV seropositive and was included in the group of around 300 seropositive cohort members. Every donor gave a peripheral blood sample, and the peripheral blood mononuclear cells from that sample were used for TCR beta sequencing. Genomic DNA extraction from the blood cell samples was performed with the Qiagen DNeasy Blood Extraction Kit. What the authors observed across the whole study: Linkage disequilibrium might explain the correlated functional status among segregating V segments, but an unknown experimental factor could not be ruled out. The authors suggested that the approach could potentially be generalized to other disease states and immunological phenotypes. Some IMGT-functional V segments, including TRBV6-2 and TRBV6-3, could not be told apart with the 87-base-pair reads, so those segments were excluded. In a later analysis, some 17,000 TCR beta sequences were associated with specific HLA alleles at a false discovery rate of 0.05. A later analysis found that most CMV-associated TCR beta chains appeared HLA-restricted, with HLA associations seemingly driven largely by CMV exposure. In a later genetic analysis, fewer N-insertions in productive TCRs were reported among donors in an Asian-associated ancestry cluster than the roughly 700-donor mean. In a later analysis, the rate of TCR association differed among HLA loci, with DRB1 alleles having the most associated TCRs and HLA-C alleles having the fewest. V-gene and J-gene trimming of TCR beta chains was associated with a missense DCLRE1C variant in a later genetic analysis, and the association was replicated in an independent cohort. For the cohort, immune exposure information was limited to CMV serostatus. Compared with equally common non-associated chains, HLA-associated TCR beta chains in a later analysis were more clonally expanded and had lower generation probabilities. A few of the identified cytomegalovirus-associated TCR beta chains were confirmed in vitro to be specific for cytomegalovirus antigens. A cluster of highly shared sequence variants was judged likely to be a technical artifact of the sequencing pipeline. Fewer than 20 rarely observed V segments, including chromosome 9 orphons, were excluded from the earlier analysis of approximately 500 of the donors because counts were too low. Only TCR beta chains were sequenced in this cohort, and the absence of alpha or paired-chain data limited detectable features. Broadly in line with IMGT annotations, most TCR beta V segments showed up in productive rearrangements about 87% or about 30% of the time in an earlier analysis of 587 of the donors. Sequencing depth was assumed to be roughly uniform across donors in the presence/absence analyses, though that assumption may not hold. Because HLA typing was missing for some donors at each locus, association tests included only the typed subset. While some public TCRs were present in many individuals, most TCR sequences turned up only very rarely across donors. When HLA alleles, especially DR and DQ, strongly co-occurred, attributing TCR associations to individual alleles was difficult. A further reported finding was that TCR beta sequences accurately predicted the HLA-A and HLA-B alleles for most subjects in the first cohort. A total of 164 TCR beta chains were listed by the study as associated with cytomegalovirus. According to a later analysis, parvovirus B19, influenza, CMV and Epstein-Barr virus appeared linked to several top co-occurrence clusters. The classifier was reported to diagnose cytomegalovirus status with high specificity and sensitivity in both the original cohort and the validation cohort.

The library was generated by the immunoSEQ multiplex PCR assay. A mixture of 60 forward primers for TCR Vbeta segments and 13 reverse primers for TCR Jbeta segments was used in the multiplex PCR. A multiplex PCR assay on genomic DNA amplified the CDR3 region of rearranged TCR beta genes. Amplified TCR beta libraries were sequenced as 87-base-pair reads on the Illumina HiSeq System. The authors processed their data as follows. Across the 500 to 750 repertoires, a later analysis counted tens of millions of unique TCR beta chains, some 11 million of which were shared by at least two donors. Raw reads were error-corrected and collapsed into unique sequences with a nearest-neighbor algorithm that merged closely related sequences to remove PCR and sequencing errors. V, D and J gene segments were assigned by aligning CDR3 sequences to IMGT reference sequences. Each retained sequence needed at least a six-nucleotide match to both a V gene segment and a J gene segment. A rearrangement was called productive if the CDR3 had no stop codons and remained in frame with V and J, and every other rearrangement was called non-productive. CDR3 was defined according to IMGT convention as the region running from the second conserved V-encoded cysteine to the conserved J-encoded phenylalanine. The earlier analysis of 587 of the donors excluded any sequence lacking an unambiguous match to a single V gene segment. In an earlier analysis of 500 to 750 of the donors, V segments were called functional above 56.7% productive rearrangements and were called segregating when the between-donor standard deviation exceeded 5%. A statistical classification framework was built for diagnosing cytomegalovirus status from the catalog of TCR beta chain sequences. A later analysis assigned V and J genes by comparing TCR nucleotide sequences with IMGT/GENE-DB human TR gene sequences. A later analysis assigned CDR3 sequences and most-parsimonious VDJ recombination scenarios with the TCRdist pipeline. In a later analysis, each TCR beta chain was defined by its CDR3 amino acid sequence together with its V-gene family, and reads lacking a unique V-gene family were excluded. In a later analysis, 500 to 650 highly shared, low-generation-probability nucleotide sequences were removed to address suspected cross-contamination and a sequencing artifact. A later analysis calculated a clonal expansion index for each public chain from normalized within-repertoire ranks of inferred template counts. In a later analysis, generation probabilities were computed with a VDJ recombination model fitted to out-of-frame rearrangements, and the resulting probabilities were checked against IGoR. In a later analysis, TCR-TCR, TCR-HLA and TCR-CMV co-occurrence was scored with hypergeometric tests, and a repertoire-size bias correction was applied to TCR pairs. In a later analysis, false discovery rates were estimated by permuting HLA or CMV assignments 20 times. In a later analysis, co-occurring TCRs were grouped with DBSCAN, and TCRdist sequence similarity was added when clustering was performed within HLA-allele-positive subsets. Repertoires with fewer than 30,000 or more than 120,000 public chains were left out of co-occurrence clustering, as were five repertoires with anomalous nucleotide sharing. TCRdb obtained this table from immuneACCESS and retained in-frame rearrangements with V and J assigned. These tables miss some clones; where compared with another copy, unresolved V genes account for less than half of the shortfall, and the remainder is unexplained. V, J and clone size reflect that table, while D and trimming were determined from the DNA. The data table for this sample lists over 70,000 clones. The ten top clones hold roughly 5% of the sample.

This receptor was obtained from a woman in her forties in good health and CMV-seropositive. Sequences were obtained from PBMCs. This chain joins TRBV6-1 to TRBJ2-5, with TRBD1 identical over 8 junction bases. Matching the DNA end better, TRBJ2-7 makes the J call doubtful. The nucleotides are TGTGCCAGCAGTGAAGAGGTAACAGGGGGCTACGAGCAGTACTTC. It is translated as CASSEEVTGGYEQYF.